This T cell receptor (beta chain) was profiled in a study of somatic mutations in cytotoxic T cells in rheumatoid arthritis (dated by TCRdb to about 2017). Turning to the overall study: Right after diagnosis and prior to the start of any treatment, more than 25 ml EDTA of peripheral blood was drawn from patients. The median ages of the patient and control groups were essentially identical. TCRB deep sequencing covered approximately 69 patients with rheumatoid arthritis along with 20 to 25 healthy controls. The study asked whether expanded CD8+ T-cell clones in newly diagnosed, untreated rheumatoid arthritis carry somatic mutations, and used TCRB deep sequencing to characterize clonality. Some T-cell populations stained with V beta antibodies were sorted by flow on a FACSAria II or Sony SH800 to nearly 100% purity, with sorted V beta1+ cells additionally subjected to TCRB sequencing. On the study overall, not on this receptor specifically: An increase of CD8+ clonality with age was seen in patients (Spearman r of about 0.45) but not in healthy controls. CD8+ T-cell clonality in rheumatoid arthritis patients was not significantly different from that in age-matched healthy controls. The expanded CD8+ clones had unknown antigen targets, and not appearing in virus-specific databases did not rule out that they were virus-specific. The slight TRBV07 underrepresentation in patients was not adjusted for multiple comparisons. The largest CD8+ clone made up more than 20% of CD8+ cells in about an eighth of the 65 patients, and blood and synovial fluid shared several identical CD8+ TCRB sequences.

Regarding this clone: Its antigen target is currently unknown. No base quality information exists; no much larger clone differs at one position.

On an AutoMACS, CD4+ and CD8+ cells were isolated via positive magnetic bead selection, and their purity was verified by flow cytometry. Initial screening for clonal expansions relied on flow cytometry with a TCR V beta antibody panel, after which sorted CD8+ fractions underwent TCRB deep sequencing for characterization. Peripheral blood mononuclear cells were obtained using density gradient separation with Ficoll-Paque PLUS. DNA was extracted from CD4-enriched, CD8-enriched or PBMC samples with Nucleospin Tissue or Tissue XS kits and quantified with a Qubit 2.0 fluorometer. The immunoSEQ assay was applied to genomic DNA for TCRB CDR3 sequencing. The published analysis was carried out like this. When patient CD8+ clones exceeding 1% were checked against published virus-specific TCRB sequences, only a few matched. Analyses were restricted to productive TCRB rearrangements. Clonality was expressed as a Shannon entropy-based productive clonality index, with each clone defined by a unique TCRB CDR3 sequence. The template counts of each clone relative to the total templates per sample were used to calculate repertoire overlap between two samples. V-gene usage measured by flow cytometry correlated with TCRB sequencing V-gene usage, with a Spearman r of approximately 0.6. TCRdb took this table from immuneACCESS and kept in-frame rearrangements with V and J called. Such tables lack part of the clones; where checked against another copy, unresolved V genes explain under half of the gap, and the rest is unexplained. That table is the source of V, J and clone size, and D and trimming were worked out from the DNA. This sample gives nearly 3,000 clones in total; roughly nine tenths of them show up just once. The biggest ten clones account for around 35% of the sample.

The germline V end is reduced by 5 bases and the J end by 7 bases; junction bases left unmatched: 14. The CDR3 goes from the cysteine to the phenylalanine over 16 residues. The CDR3 DNA has 48 bases and is translated from base 1. The germline V gene (reference sequence) yields SEHNR for CDR1 and FQNEAQ for CDR2. The specimen sequenced was CD8+ T cells sorted from blood. The receptor's source is a woman aged 55 to 70 with rheumatoid arthritis. This chain is built from TRBV7-9 and TRBJ2-7; TRBD1 matches 10 bases in the middle. The nucleotides are TGTGCCAGCAGCCCCCCGGCGGGGACAGGGGCAGGTGAGCAGTACTTC. Its translation is CASSPPAGTGAGEQYF.